These T cell receptor beta chains were read from a single sample in a study of blood T cell repertoires in COVID-19. TCRdb's table, derived via immunoSEQ multiplex PCR, lists solely in-frame clones and lacks some. This table has fewer than 300,000 clones, under 90% appearing once. Sequenced sample: PBMCs or T cells enriched from blood (not recorded which). The receptors originated from a young man who had recovered from COVID-19. CDR3s include the opening cysteine and the closing phenylalanine or tryptophan. D genes are given only for firm matches. Size is omitted from some rows. Given values are once, few, many or a class for expanded clones.

size	V	J	D	DNA	CDR3
once	TRBV7-3	TRBJ2-1	TRBD2	TGTGCCAGCAGCCCGACTAGCGGGAAGTACAATGAGCAGTTCTTC	CASSPTSGKYNEQFF
-	TRBV14	TRBJ1-1	-	TGTGCCAGCAGTATCCGGAACACTGAAGCTTTCTTT	CASSIRNTEAFF
-	TRBV3-1/TRBV3-2	TRBJ1-2	-	TGTGCCAGCAGCCTCGGGACACAGTTCGTCTACACCTTC	CASSLGTQFVYTF
-	TRBV27	TRBJ1-2	-	TGTGCCAGCAGTTTACGGGGGACGGAGGCTAACTATGGCTACACCTTC	CASSLRGTEANYGYTF
-	TRBV3-1/TRBV3-2	TRBJ2-7	-	TGTGCCAGCAGCCAGTCTCCCTACGAGCAGTACTTC	CASSQSPYEQYF
-	TRBV3-1/TRBV3-2	TRBJ2-1	TRBD2	TGTGCCAGCAGCCATAGACTAGCCTACGCCTACAATGAGCAGTTCTTC	CASSHRLAYAYNEQFF
once	TRBV9	TRBJ2-1	TRBD2	TGTGCCAGCAGTCTTAGCGGGAGCTCTTACAATGAGCAGTTCTTC	CASSLSGSSYNEQFF
-	TRBV9	TRBJ1-3	-	TGTGCCAGCAGCGTAGGGTCAGGGCACAGCACCATATATTTT	CASSVGSGHSTIYF
-	TRBV4-1	TRBJ2-2	-	TGCGCCAGCAGCCAAAGTGGGGGCGCGAACACCGGGGAGCTGTTTTTT	CASSQSGGANTGELFF
-	TRBV28	TRBJ1-4	-	TGTGCCAGCGACCGAGATCAACTGGGGCGAAAAAGGGTGTTTTTT	CASDRDQLGRKRVFF
few	TRBV27	TRBJ2-7	TRBD1	TGTGCCAGCAGTGTAACAGGGGCGGCCTACGAGCAGTACTTC	CASSVTGAAYEQYF
-	TRBV7-2	TRBJ1-2	-	TGTGCCAGCAGCTTCGGGGAATATGGCTACACCTTC	CASSFGEYGYTF
-	TRBV5-6	TRBJ1-5	TRBD1	TGTGCCAGCAGCTCTGGAGGGGGCGCCCACAATCAGCCCCAGCATTTT	CASSSGGGAHNQPQHF
few	TRBV30	TRBJ2-7	-	TGTGCCTGGAGATTGCAGGGAGGTGCCTACGAGCAGTACTTC	CAWRLQGGAYEQYF
-	TRBV10-3	TRBJ2-2	-	TGTGCCATCAGTGACCCCGAGGAGGGGCAGTTAGGGGAGCTGTTTTTT	CAISDPEEGQLGELFF